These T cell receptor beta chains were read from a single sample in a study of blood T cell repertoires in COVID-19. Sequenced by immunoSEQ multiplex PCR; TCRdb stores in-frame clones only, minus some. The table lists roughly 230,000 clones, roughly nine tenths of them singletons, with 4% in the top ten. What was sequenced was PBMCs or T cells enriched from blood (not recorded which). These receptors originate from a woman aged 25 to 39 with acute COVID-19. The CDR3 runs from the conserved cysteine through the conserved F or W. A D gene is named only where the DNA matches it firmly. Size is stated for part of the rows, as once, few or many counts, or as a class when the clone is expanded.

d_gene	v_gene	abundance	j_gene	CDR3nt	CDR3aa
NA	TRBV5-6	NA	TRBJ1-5	TGTGCCAGCACCCTCCGGGGGGCTAGCAATCAGCCCCAGCATTTT	CASTLRGASNQPQHF
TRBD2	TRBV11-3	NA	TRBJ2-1	TGTGCCAGCAGCTGGGGGAGGGATGAGCAGTTCTTC	CASSWGRDEQFF
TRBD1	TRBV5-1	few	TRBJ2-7	TGCGCCAGCAGCCCGGCGACAGGGAACTACGAGCAGTACTTC	CASSPATGNYEQYF
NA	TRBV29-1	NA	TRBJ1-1	TGCAGCGTTGCAAACCAGGTTGGCACTGAAGCTTTCTTT	CSVANQVGTEAFF
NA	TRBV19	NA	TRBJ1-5	TGTGCCAGTAGCATAGGTCGTGGGACATCGGTTGGCAATCAGCCCCAGCATTTT	CASSIGRGTSVGNQPQHF
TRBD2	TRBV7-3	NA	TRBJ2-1	TGTGCCAGCAGCTTAGAACGGGGGGGCCTAGATGAGCAGTTCTTC	CASSLERGGLDEQFF
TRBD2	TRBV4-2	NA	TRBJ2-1	TGTGCCAGCAGCACCCGCGGGGGGCTCTACAATGAGCAGTTCTTC	CASSTRGGLYNEQFF
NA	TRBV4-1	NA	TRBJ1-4	TGCGCCAGCAGCCAACTACCTGACCTCCAGGGGCCCGGCACGGAAAAACTGTTTTTT	CASSQLPDLQGPGTEKLFF
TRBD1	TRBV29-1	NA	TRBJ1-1	TGCAGCGTTTTCTACAGGGGGAACACTGAAGCTTTCTTT	CSVFYRGNTEAFF
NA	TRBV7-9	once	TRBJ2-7	TGTGCCAGCAGCCCGGGGTTGGGCGGGATCTCCTACGAGCAGTACTTC	CASSPGLGGISYEQYF
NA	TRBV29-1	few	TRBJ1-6	TGCAGCGTCCAGGCTGTGAGTGATTCACCCCTCCACTTT	CSVQAVSDSPLHF
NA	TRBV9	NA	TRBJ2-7	TGTGCCAGCAGCGTAGATGCCGGACTCGAGCAGTACTTC	CASSVDAGLEQYF
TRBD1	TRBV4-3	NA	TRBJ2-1	TGCGCCAGCAGCCAAGAGGGGTTATGGGCAGGGGGAAATGAGCAGTTCTTC	CASSQEGLWAGGNEQFF
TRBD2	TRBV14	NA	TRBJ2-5	TGTGCCAGCAGTTCCCTAGCGGGGGCGAACCAAGAGACCCAGTACTTC	CASSSLAGANQETQYF
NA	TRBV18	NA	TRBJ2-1	TGTGCCAGCTCACCACCGGTTCGGTCCTACAATGAGCAGTTCTTC	CASSPPVRSYNEQFF
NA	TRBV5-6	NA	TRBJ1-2	TGTGCCAGCAGCTTGACCCCCCGGGACTATGGCTACACCTTC	CASSLTPRDYGYTF
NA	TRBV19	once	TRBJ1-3	TGTGCCAGTAGTCCTTCTGGAAACACCATATATTTT	CASSPSGNTIYF
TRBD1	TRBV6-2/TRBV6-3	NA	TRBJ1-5	TGTGCCAGCAGTTCGGCCCAGGGGGCTGTCAATCAGCCCCAGCATTTT	CASSSAQGAVNQPQHF
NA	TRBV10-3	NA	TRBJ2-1	TGTGCCATCAGTGACGAGGGTTACAATGAGCAGTTCTTC	CAISDEGYNEQFF
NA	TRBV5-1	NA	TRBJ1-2	TGCGCCAGCAGCTTCTTACAGGATTTCGATGGCTACACCTTC	CASSFLQDFDGYTF
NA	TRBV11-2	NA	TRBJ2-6	TGTGCCAGCCGCTCCGTCTTGGCCAACGTCCTGACTTTC	CASRSVLANVLTF
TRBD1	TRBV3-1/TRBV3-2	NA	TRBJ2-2	TGTGCCAGCCACGGACAGGGAGAGCTGTTTTTT	CASHGQGELFF
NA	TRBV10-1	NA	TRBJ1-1	TGCGCCAGCAGTGAGTCCTCCGGGTTTCGAGCTTTCTTT	CASSESSGFRAFF
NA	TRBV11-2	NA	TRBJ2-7	TGTGCCAGCAGCCCCGCGGACGAGCAGTACTTC	CASSPADEQYF
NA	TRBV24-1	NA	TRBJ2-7	TGTGCCACCAGTGATTTTGGAATGCGGCTTGGTGAGCAGTACTTC	CATSDFGMRLGEQYF
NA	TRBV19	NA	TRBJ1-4	TGTGCCAGTACTGTCGGGGCGGGGAATGAAAAACTGTTTTTT	CASTVGAGNEKLFF
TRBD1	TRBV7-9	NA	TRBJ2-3	TGTGCCAGCAGAGATCGGACAGGGTTGGCGACAGATACGCAGTATTTT	CASRDRTGLATDTQYF
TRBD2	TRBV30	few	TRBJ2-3	TGTGCCGCCGGGGTGGCGGGGGGGGCAGATACGCAGTATTTT	CAAGVAGGADTQYF
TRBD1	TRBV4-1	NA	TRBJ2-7	TGCGCCAGCAGCTCGGGACAGGGTCCCTACGAGCAGTACTTC	CASSSGQGPYEQYF
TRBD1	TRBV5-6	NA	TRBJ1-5	TGTGCCAGCAGCTTAACCGGGACAGGCAATCAGCCCCAGCATTTT	CASSLTGTGNQPQHF
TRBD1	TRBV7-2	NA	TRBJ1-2	TGTGCCAGCAGCTTAGCGGGGACAGGGGAAGTTGGAGGCTACACCTTC	CASSLAGTGEVGGYTF
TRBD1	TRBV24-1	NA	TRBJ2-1	TGTGCCACCAGTGATTTGCCGGGACAGGGTAGTTTTAATGAGCAGTTCTTC	CATSDLPGQGSFNEQFF
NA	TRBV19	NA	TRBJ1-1	TGTGCCAGTAGTATAGGGGCCCACACCCCAAGGGCTTTCTTT	CASSIGAHTPRAFF
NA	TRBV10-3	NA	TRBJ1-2	TGTGCCATCAGTGAGTCGACGGGTGGCTACACCTTC	CAISESTGGYTF
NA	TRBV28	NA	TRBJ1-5	TGTGCCAGCAGTTTAGGGGGGGCTGTGAATCAGCCCCAGCATTTT	CASSLGGAVNQPQHF
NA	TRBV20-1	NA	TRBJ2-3	TGCAGTGCTCCAGGGGGGGATACGCAGTATTTT	CSAPGGDTQYF